The rows below give T cell receptor beta chains drawn from one sample of a study of T cells in Graves' hyperthyroidism and ophthalmopathy. TCRdb re-called the multiplex PCR reads through MiXCR, storing one row per CDR3 protein. This repertoire shows some 600,000 distinct CDR3 sequences, approximately 13% found once; its top ten account for under 7%. The sample consisted of blood. Receptors were obtained from a woman in her twenties or thirties with Graves' hyperthyroidism that later progressed to Graves' ophthalmopathy. Both conserved end residues are part of each CDR3. D genes are given only for firm matches. The listing skips clone size in some rows; elsewhere it reads once, few, many or a size class.

D,J,size,V,DNA,CDR3
TRBD1,TRBJ1-4,many,TRBV11-2,TGTGCCAGCAGCTTCGGTACGGGACAGCGTGGGGAAAAACTGTTTTTT,CASSFGTGQRGEKLFF
TRBD1,TRBJ1-2,many,TRBV20-1,TGCAGTGCTAGTCAGACAGGGTCATTAGTTGGCTACACCTTC,CSASQTGSLVGYTF
NA,TRBJ1-1,many,TRBV11-3,TGTGCCAGCAGCTTAGGTTGGCTCTACGCCCGGCGAGCGACTGAAGCTTTCTTT,CASSLGWLYARRATEAFF
NA,TRBJ2-2,many,TRBV7-9,TGTGCCGATTCCGGGACGTATGACACCGGGGAGCTGTTTTTT,CADSGTYDTGELFF
NA,TRBJ2-7,many,TRBV29-1,TGCAGCGTTGAGCCCGACAACGCAGGAGAGCAGTACTTC,CSVEPDNAGEQYF
NA,TRBJ2-7,few,TRBV5-1,TGCGCCAGCAGCTTTTCAGGGGAACCCTACGAGCAGTACTTC,CASSFSGEPYEQYF
NA,TRBJ2-5,many,TRBV12-3/TRBV12-4,TGTGCCAGCAGTTCAAGCAGGCAAGAGACCCAGTACTTC,CASSSSRQETQYF
TRBD2,TRBJ2-1,many,TRBV15,TGTGCCACCAGCAGAGATAATAGCGGGTTATACAATGAGCAGTTCTTC,CATSRDNSGLYNEQFF
NA,TRBJ2-1,many,TRBV20-1,TGCAGTGCTAGCGCCTACAATGAGCAGTTCTTC,CSASAYNEQFF
NA,TRBJ1-1,few,TRBV5-1,TGCGCCAGCAGCTTGGTAGCAGGCGGGGTGTATTCGGAAGCTTTCTTT,CASSLVAGGVYSEAFF
NA,TRBJ1-1,many,TRBV15,TGTGCCACCAGCAGAGAACTAATGGGCACTGAAGCTTTCTTT,CATSRELMGTEAFF
NA,TRBJ2-5,many,TRBV10-3,TGTGCCATCAGTCGGGATCTTCAAGAGACCCAGTACTTC,CAISRDLQETQYF
NA,TRBJ2-5,NA,TRBV30,TGTGCCTGGAGTAGGGGCGGAACTCCCTTAGAGACCCAGTACTTC,CAWSRGGTPLETQYF
NA,TRBJ2-5,few,TRBV7-2,TGTGCCAGCAGCTTAGGGCCGGGAGAGAACCAAGAGACCCAGTACTTC,CASSLGPGENQETQYF
NA,TRBJ2-5,many,TRBV2,TGTGCCAGCAGAACGGGGGCTCAAGAGACCCAGTACTTC,CASRTGAQETQYF
TRBD1,TRBJ1-1,NA,TRBV2,TGTGCCAGCACCGAGGGGACAGCCGAAAAAGCTTTCTTT,CASTEGTAEKAFF
TRBD2,TRBJ2-4,NA,TRBV27,TGTGCCAGCAAACCCGGGACTAGCGGGAGACCGCCTCAGTACTTC,CASKPGTSGRPPQYF
NA,TRBJ2-3,NA,TRBV28,TGTGCCAGCAGAAGCCTGAAGGTGCTCACAGATACGCAGTATTTT,CASRSLKVLTDTQYF
TRBD1,TRBJ2-7,NA,TRBV7-6,TGTGCCAGCAGCTTCGACTCCCCCGGGACAGCGAGCTACGAGCAGTACTTC,CASSFDSPGTASYEQYF
NA,TRBJ2-5,NA,TRBV11-3,TGTGCCAGCAGCCCGTTTTTGGGGGAAGAGACCCTGTACTTC,CASSPFLGEETLYF
NA,TRBJ2-3,many,TRBV5-5,TGTGCCAGCAGCTTGGCGACAGAGCCTAGCACAGATACGCAGTATTTT,CASSLATEPSTDTQYF
NA,TRBJ2-1,many,TRBV12-3/TRBV12-4,TGTGCCAGCAGTCCTAGCGAGATCCCCTACAATGAGCAGTTCTTC,CASSPSEIPYNEQFF
TRBD1,TRBJ1-1,many,TRBV29-1,TGCAGCGCCTCCCCGGGACAGAAGAACACTGAAGCTTTCTTT,CSASPGQKNTEAFF
NA,TRBJ2-4,many,TRBV12-3/TRBV12-4,TGTGCCAGCAGCGAGGACTTCGGGGACAACATTCAGTACTTC,CASSEDFGDNIQYF
NA,TRBJ2-7,many,TRBV27,TGTGCCAGCAGTCACCACCCCTACGAGCAGTACTTC,CASSHHPYEQYF
NA,TRBJ2-7,many,TRBV2,TGTGCCAGCAGTATTTCTACCTCGGGAGTTGAGAACGAGCAGTACTTC,CASSISTSGVENEQYF
TRBD2,TRBJ2-3,many,TRBV6-1,TGTGCCAGCAGTTATCCCCAAAAACCGGGACTAGCGGGAGTAGATACGCAGTATTTT,CASSYPQKPGLAGVDTQYF
NA,TRBJ1-1,many,TRBV6-2/TRBV6-3,TGTGCCAGCTACGGTGCCGTGGGCACTGAAGCTTTCTTT,CASYGAVGTEAFF
NA,TRBJ2-2,few,TRBV9,TGTGCCAGCAGCGGGATCCGGGACTCATACCTGGACGGGGAGCTGTTTTTT,CASSGIRDSYLDGELFF
NA,TRBJ2-2,NA,TRBV4-1,TGCGCCAGCAGCCAAGAGACCCCACATACACTAAACACCGGGGAGCTGTTTTTT,CASSQETPHTLNTGELFF
NA,TRBJ1-1,many,TRBV20-1,TGCAGTGCGTATATTTTAGGGGTTCAGACTGAAGCTTTCTTT,CSAYILGVQTEAFF
NA,TRBJ1-6,NA,TRBV4-1,TGCGCCAGCAGCCAAGGACGGAGCTATAATTCACCCCTCCACTTT,CASSQGRSYNSPLHF
TRBD1,TRBJ2-4,few,TRBV7-9,TGTGCCAGCAGCTTAGGGACAGGTGAAGTAGCCAAAAACATTCAGTACTTC,CASSLGTGEVAKNIQYF
NA,TRBJ1-2,NA,TRBV5-1,TGCGCCAGCAGCTTGGTCGGCAGGGCGCATGGCTACACCTTC,CASSLVGRAHGYTF
NA,TRBJ1-5,many,TRBV28,TGTGCCAGCAGGCTGCAGGGGAGAGAGGATCAGCCCCAGCATTTT,CASRLQGREDQPQHF
NA,TRBJ2-2,many,TRBV28,TGTGCCAGCAGTACTGGGGGGCACACCGGGGAGCTGTTTTTT,CASSTGGHTGELFF
NA,TRBJ2-1,NA,TRBV12-3/TRBV12-4,TGTGCCCGCAGTTCAAAACAGGGAGCTAAGAATGAGCAGTTCTTC,CARSSKQGAKNEQFF
NA,TRBJ2-3,few,TRBV7-9,TGTGCCAGCAGCTTAGTTCACGGGGGAGATACGCAGTATTTT,CASSLVHGGDTQYF
NA,TRBJ1-3,many,TRBV7-8,TGTGCCAGCAGCTTAACGACGTCTTACTCTGGAAACACCATATATTTT,CASSLTTSYSGNTIYF
TRBD1,TRBJ1-5,many,TRBV18,TGTGCCAGCTCAACCGGACAGGGGGGTCAGCCCCAGCATTTT,CASSTGQGGQPQHF